The rows below give T cell receptor beta chains drawn from one sample of a study of OX40 agonist ivuxolimab in advanced cancers. TCRdb keeps only in-frame clones here, not all; method: immunoSEQ multiplex PCR. In the table there are roughly 82,000 clones, less than 85% of which are singletons. The material sequenced was CD4+ or CD8+ T cells sorted from blood, taken in a trial of the OX40 agonist ivuxolimab. All receptors derive from an adult with an advanced solid tumor such as melanoma, head and neck, liver or kidney cancer. Both conserved end residues are part of each CDR3. A D gene is named only where the DNA matches it firmly. Size is stated for part of the rows, as once, few or many counts, or as a class when the clone is expanded.

DNA: TGTGCCAGCAGCCCCCAAACTAGCTACAATGAGCAGTTCTTC; CDR3: CASSPQTSYNEQFF; size: -; D: -; V: TRBV11-2; J: TRBJ2-1
DNA: TGCGCCAGCAGCTCGGGACTAGCGGACTTCAACACAGATACGCAGTATTTT; CDR3: CASSSGLADFNTDTQYF; size: -; D: TRBD2; V: TRBV5-1; J: TRBJ2-3
DNA: TGTGCCAGCTCAACCGGGGAGCGGGAGACCCAGTACTTC; CDR3: CASSTGERETQYF; size: few; D: -; V: TRBV18; J: TRBJ2-5
DNA: TGTGCCAGCAGCGTCGGGCAGGGTCGCTCTGGGGCCAACGTCCTGACTTTC; CDR3: CASSVGQGRSGANVLTF; size: -; D: -; V: TRBV5-4; J: TRBJ2-6
DNA: TGTGCCAGCTCACCAACGCGGACAGGGGGGAACGAGCAGTACTTC; CDR3: CASSPTRTGGNEQYF; size: -; D: TRBD1; V: TRBV18; J: TRBJ2-7
DNA: TGTGCCAGTAGCGGGACAGGGGGCCATCAGCCCCAGCATTTT; CDR3: CASSGTGGHQPQHF; size: -; D: TRBD1; V: TRBV19; J: TRBJ1-5
DNA: TGTGCCAGCAGCCCCGGACAGGGGGGGTCCGAGCAGTACTTC; CDR3: CASSPGQGGSEQYF; size: -; D: TRBD1; V: TRBV7-9; J: TRBJ2-7
DNA: TGTGCCAGCCAGAGTCGGACTGAAGCTTTCTTT; CDR3: CASQSRTEAFF; size: -; D: -; V: TRBV6-5; J: TRBJ1-1
DNA: TGTGCCAGCAGCGTCTCTAGCGGGGGGGCAAATGAGCAGTTCTTC; CDR3: CASSVSSGGANEQFF; size: once; D: TRBD2; V: TRBV9; J: TRBJ2-1
DNA: TGTGCCAGCGGGGAGGGCCCCATCCTCTCTGGAAACACCATATATTTT; CDR3: CASGEGPILSGNTIYF; size: many; D: -; V: TRBV2; J: TRBJ1-3
DNA: TGTGCCATCAGTGGGGCCGTACAAGAGACCCAGTACTTC; CDR3: CAISGAVQETQYF; size: -; D: -; V: TRBV10-3; J: TRBJ2-5
DNA: TGTGCCAGCAGCACTCGGACTAGCGGATACTACGAGCAGTACTTC; CDR3: CASSTRTSGYYEQYF; size: -; D: TRBD2; V: TRBV6-5; J: TRBJ2-7
DNA: TGTGCCAGCAGTTTTAATCTGTACATGAACACTGAAGCTTTCTTT; CDR3: CASSFNLYMNTEAFF; size: once; D: -; V: TRBV27; J: TRBJ1-1
DNA: TGTGCCAGCAGCTTAGCTGCAGGGCCGGGGGAAGAGCAGTACTTC; CDR3: CASSLAAGPGEEQYF; size: -; D: -; V: TRBV7-2; J: TRBJ2-7
DNA: TGTGCCAGCAGTCTTTATGACACGGGCACTGAAGCTTTCTTT; CDR3: CASSLYDTGTEAFF; size: -; D: -; V: TRBV6-1; J: TRBJ1-1
DNA: TGTGCCAGCAGCTTAATCAGCGGGGGAGCCCACAATGAGCAGTTCTTC; CDR3: CASSLISGGAHNEQFF; size: -; D: TRBD2; V: TRBV7-2; J: TRBJ2-1
DNA: TGCGCCAGCCAGGCGGGGGGAAACTCTGGAAACACCATATATTTT; CDR3: CASQAGGNSGNTIYF; size: -; D: -; V: TRBV5-1; J: TRBJ1-3
DNA: TGTGCCAGTAGTAAGTCCCACTGGGAGACCCAGTACTTC; CDR3: CASSKSHWETQYF; size: -; D: -; V: TRBV19; J: TRBJ2-5
DNA: TGTGCAAGTCGCCCAAAGGTCTGGGGTTTGAACACTGAAGCTTTCTTT; CDR3: CASRPKVWGLNTEAFF; size: -; D: -; V: TRBV12-2; J: TRBJ1-1
DNA: TGTGCCAGCAGCGCCTACCGGGACAGGGAAGATACGCAGTATTTT; CDR3: CASSAYRDREDTQYF; size: once; D: TRBD1; V: TRBV9; J: TRBJ2-3
DNA: TGTGCCAGCAGCTCAGCGGGGGTAGATACGCAGTATTTT; CDR3: CASSSAGVDTQYF; size: -; D: TRBD2; V: TRBV7-2; J: TRBJ2-3
DNA: TGTGCCAGCAGCTTGGGGGACGGGCTTGGAGCTTTCTTT; CDR3: CASSLGDGLGAFF; size: -; D: -; V: TRBV5-5; J: TRBJ1-1
DNA: TGTGCCAGCAGTTCCCCTCTCCGGACAGGGGGCAATAATTCACCCCTCCACTTT; CDR3: CASSSPLRTGGNNSPLHF; size: -; D: TRBD1; V: TRBV27; J: TRBJ1-6
DNA: TGTGCCAGCAGTCGACTACAGGGGTTCAATCAGCCCCAGCATTTT; CDR3: CASSRLQGFNQPQHF; size: -; D: TRBD1; V: TRBV6-1; J: TRBJ1-5